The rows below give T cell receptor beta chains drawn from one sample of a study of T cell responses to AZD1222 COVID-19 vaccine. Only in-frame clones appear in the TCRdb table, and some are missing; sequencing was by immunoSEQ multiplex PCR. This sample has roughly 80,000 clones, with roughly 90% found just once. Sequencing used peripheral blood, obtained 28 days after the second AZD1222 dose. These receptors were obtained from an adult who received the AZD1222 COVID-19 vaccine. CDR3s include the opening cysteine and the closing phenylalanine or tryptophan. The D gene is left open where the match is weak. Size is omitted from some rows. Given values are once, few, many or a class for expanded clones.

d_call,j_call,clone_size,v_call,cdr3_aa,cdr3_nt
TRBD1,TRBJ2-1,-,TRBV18,CASSPFLGTGDNEQFF,TGTGCCAGCTCACCGTTTTTAGGGACAGGGGACAATGAGCAGTTCTTC
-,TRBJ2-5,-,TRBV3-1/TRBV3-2,CASSPNSRLVSLQETQYF,TGTGCCAGCAGCCCTAATTCACGACTAGTAAGCCTCCAAGAGACCCAGTACTTC
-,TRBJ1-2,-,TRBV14,CASSLRVNYGYTF,TGTGCCAGCAGCCTCAGGGTTAACTATGGCTACACCTTC
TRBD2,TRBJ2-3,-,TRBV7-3,CASSPRRTSGADTQYF,TGTGCCAGCAGCCCTCGTCGGACTAGCGGGGCAGATACGCAGTATTTT
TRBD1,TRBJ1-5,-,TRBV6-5,CASSLQGRRQPQHF,TGTGCCAGCAGTCTACAGGGGAGAAGGCAGCCCCAGCATTTT
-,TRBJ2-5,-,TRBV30,CAWRAPGFQETQYF,TGTGCCTGGAGGGCCCCAGGGTTCCAAGAGACCCAGTACTTC
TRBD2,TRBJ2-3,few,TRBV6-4,CASSASGGATDTQYF,TGTGCCAGCAGTGCTAGCGGGGGGGCCACAGATACGCAGTATTTT
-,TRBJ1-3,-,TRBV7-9,CASSLGFSGNTIYF,TGTGCCAGCAGCTTAGGATTCTCTGGAAACACCATATATTTT
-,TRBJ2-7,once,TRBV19,CASSITPGAYEQYF,TGTGCCAGTAGTATAACCCCCGGGGCCTACGAGCAGTACTTC
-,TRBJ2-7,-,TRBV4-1,CASSQIHKEAGEQYF,TGCGCCAGCAGCCAAATCCATAAAGAGGCGGGGGAGCAGTACTTC
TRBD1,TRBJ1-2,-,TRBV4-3,CASSQDRDRLNGYTF,TGCGCCAGCAGCCAAGATAGGGACAGGCTAAATGGCTACACCTTC
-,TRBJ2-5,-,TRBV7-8,CASSLLTGGQETQYF,TGTGCCAGCAGCCTTCTAACTGGGGGCCAAGAGACCCAGTACTTC
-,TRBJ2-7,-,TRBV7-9,CASSWEGTSEQYF,TGTGCCAGCAGCTGGGAAGGGACAAGCGAGCAGTACTTC
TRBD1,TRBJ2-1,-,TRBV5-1,CASSDQPGQGALHEQFF,TGCGCCAGCAGCGATCAACCGGGACAGGGCGCTTTGCATGAGCAGTTCTTC
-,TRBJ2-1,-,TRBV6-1,CASSDQGSGEQFF,TGTGCCAGCAGTGACCAGGGGTCGGGTGAGCAGTTCTTC
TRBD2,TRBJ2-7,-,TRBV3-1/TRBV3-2,CASSQGGGTYEQYF,TGTGCCAGCAGCCAGGGCGGGGGTACCTACGAGCAGTACTTC
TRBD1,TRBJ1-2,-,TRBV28,CASSSGQNYGYTF,TGTGCCAGCAGCTCGGGACAGAACTATGGCTACACCTTC
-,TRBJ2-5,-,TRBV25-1,CASSTEGVRWETQYF,TGTGCCAGCAGTACTGAGGGGGTTAGGTGGGAGACCCAGTACTTC
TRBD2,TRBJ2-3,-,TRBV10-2,CASSEPGTSGSLEYF,TGCGCCAGCAGTGAGCCCGGGACTAGCGGGTCCTTGGAGTATTTT
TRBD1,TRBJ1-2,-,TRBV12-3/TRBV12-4,CASSRTGGFGYTF,TGTGCCAGCAGTAGGACAGGGGGCTTTGGCTACACCTTC
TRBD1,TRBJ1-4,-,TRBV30,CAWGTVGNEKLFF,TGTGCCTGGGGGACAGTCGGGAATGAAAAACTGTTTTTT
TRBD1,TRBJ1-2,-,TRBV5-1,CASSPGTATANYGYTF,TGCGCCAGCAGCCCTGGGACAGCAACAGCTAACTATGGCTACACCTTC
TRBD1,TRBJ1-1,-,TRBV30,CAWVGQGSEAFF,TGTGCCTGGGTGGGACAGGGAAGTGAAGCTTTCTTT
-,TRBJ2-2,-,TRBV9,CASSPRGAPNTGELFF,TGTGCCAGCAGCCCCAGGGGGGCCCCGAACACCGGGGAGCTGTTTTTT
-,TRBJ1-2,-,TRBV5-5,CASSALSLQRRRYGYTF,TGTGCCAGCAGCGCGTTGTCCCTCCAGAGACGGAGATATGGCTACACCTTC
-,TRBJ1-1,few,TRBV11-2,CASSLDSVMNTEAFF,TGTGCCAGCAGCTTAGATTCTGTGATGAACACTGAAGCTTTCTTT
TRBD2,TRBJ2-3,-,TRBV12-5,CASGLVRSGVDTQYF,TGTGCTAGTGGTTTGGTACGTAGCGGGGTTGATACGCAGTATTTT
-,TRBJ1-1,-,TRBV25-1,CASSVDGGWWTEAFF,TGTGCCAGCAGTGTAGACGGGGGCTGGTGGACTGAAGCTTTCTTT
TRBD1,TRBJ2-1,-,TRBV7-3,CASSTSGGASYNEQFF,TGTGCCAGCAGCACCTCAGGGGGCGCCTCCTACAATGAGCAGTTCTTC
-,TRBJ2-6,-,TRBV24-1,CATSRTALGVGANVLTF,TGTGCCACCAGTCGAACAGCCCTGGGGGTCGGGGCCAACGTCCTGACTTTC
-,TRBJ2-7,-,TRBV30,CAWSPPGDNEQYF,TGTGCCTGGAGTCCCCCGGGGGACAACGAGCAGTACTTC
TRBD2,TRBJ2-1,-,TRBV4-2,CASSQDPLERGGSYEQFF,TGTGCCAGCAGCCAAGATCCCCTCGAGCGGGGGGGGTCATATGAGCAGTTCTTC
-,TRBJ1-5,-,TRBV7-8,CASSTPTGGGNQPQHF,TGTGCCAGCAGCACTCCGACAGGTGGGGGCAATCAGCCCCAGCATTTT
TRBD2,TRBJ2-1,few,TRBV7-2,CASSLGLPRIGEQFF,TGTGCCAGCAGCTTGGGACTACCTCGAATTGGTGAGCAGTTCTTC
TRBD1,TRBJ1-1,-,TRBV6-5,CASRRDRGSDTEAFF,TGTGCCAGCAGACGGGACAGGGGGTCGGACACTGAAGCTTTCTTT
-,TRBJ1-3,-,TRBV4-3,CASSQDSADSSSGNTIYF,TGCGCCAGCAGCCAAGATTCCGCTGACAGCTCCTCTGGAAACACCATATATTTT
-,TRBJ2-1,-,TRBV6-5,CASRTGPYNEQFF,TGTGCCAGCAGAACAGGCCCCTACAATGAGCAGTTCTTC
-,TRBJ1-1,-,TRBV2,CASSEDGQRAFF,TGTGCCAGCAGTGAAGACGGACAGAGAGCTTTCTTT
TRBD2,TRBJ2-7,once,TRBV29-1,CSVVGGLAGSYEQYF,TGCAGCGTCGTCGGGGGGCTAGCGGGCTCCTACGAGCAGTACTTC
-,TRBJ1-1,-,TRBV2,CASSDWNMNTEAFF,TGTGCCAGCAGTGACTGGAATATGAACACTGAAGCTTTCTTT
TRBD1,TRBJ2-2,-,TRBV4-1,CASSQAGGLWVGELFF,TGCGCCAGCAGCCAAGCAGGGGGCCTGTGGGTCGGGGAGCTGTTTTTT
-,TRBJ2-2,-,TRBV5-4,CASSHKAGELFF,TGTGCCAGCAGCCACAAGGCCGGGGAGCTGTTTTTT
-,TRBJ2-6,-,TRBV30,CAWDSGANVLTF,TGTGCCTGGGACTCTGGGGCCAACGTCCTGACTTTC
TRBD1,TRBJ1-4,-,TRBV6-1,CASSEINRPGQDTTNEKLFF,TGTGCCAGCAGTGAAATTAATCGACCGGGACAGGATACAACTAATGAAAAACTGTTTTTT
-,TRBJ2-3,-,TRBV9,CASSVEGQGTDTQYF,TGTGCCAGCAGCGTAGAGGGTCAGGGAACAGATACGCAGTATTTT
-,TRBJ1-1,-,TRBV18,CASSAGATNTEAFF,TGTGCCAGCTCGGCGGGAGCTACGAACACTGAAGCTTTCTTT
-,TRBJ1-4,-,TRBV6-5,CASRDYSATNEKLFF,TGTGCCAGCAGGGACTACTCTGCAACTAATGAAAAACTGTTTTTT
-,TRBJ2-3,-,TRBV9,CASSSPRVGGPTDTQYF,TGTGCCAGCAGCTCCCCCCGAGTGGGGGGCCCCACAGATACGCAGTATTTT
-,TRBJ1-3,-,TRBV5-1,CASSPGTPGGGNTIYF,TGCGCCAGCAGCCCAGGGACACCTGGGGGTGGAAACACCATATATTTT
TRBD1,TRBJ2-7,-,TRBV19,CASSTRTGFDEQYF,TGTGCCAGTAGTACCCGGACAGGTTTCGACGAGCAGTACTTC
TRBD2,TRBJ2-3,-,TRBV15,CATSSPERGENTDTQYF,TGTGCCACCAGTTCCCCCGAGCGGGGGGAGAACACAGATACGCAGTATTTT
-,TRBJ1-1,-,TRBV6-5,CASTVRPASPTEAFF,TGTGCCAGCACCGTTAGACCCGCAAGTCCCACTGAAGCTTTCTTT
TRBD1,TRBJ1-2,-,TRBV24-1,CATSDPPGQGAAGYTF,TGTGCCACCAGTGATCCACCGGGACAGGGGGCAGCTGGCTACACCTTC
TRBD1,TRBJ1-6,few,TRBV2,CASSERTGGYSPLHF,TGTGCCAGCAGTGAACGGACAGGGGGCTATTCACCCCTCCACTTT
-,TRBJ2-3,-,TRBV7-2,CASSLARWQGLHTDTQYF,TGTGCCAGCAGCTTAGCGAGGTGGCAGGGACTTCACACAGATACGCAGTATTTT
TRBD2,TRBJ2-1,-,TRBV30,CAWSPLAGGYNEQFF,TGTGCCTGGAGCCCCCTAGCGGGGGGCTACAATGAGCAGTTCTTC
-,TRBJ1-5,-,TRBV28,CASSWGGAGQPQHF,TGTGCCAGCAGTTGGGGTGGGGCCGGGCAGCCCCAGCATTTT
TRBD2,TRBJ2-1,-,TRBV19,CASSIESSGAHNEQFF,TGTGCCAGTAGTATAGAGTCGAGCGGGGCCCACAATGAGCAGTTCTTC
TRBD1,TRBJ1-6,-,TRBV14,CASSDANRGAGSPLHF,TGTGCCAGCAGCGACGCAAACAGGGGAGCAGGTTCACCCCTCCACTTT